The subject of this entry is one T cell receptor (beta chain). This specimen belongs to a study of T-cell reconstitution after alpha-beta-depleted transplantation in children. Researchers prepared the TCRbeta library using unique molecular identifiers, the study reports. TCRdb re-called the PCR reads with MiXCR, one entry per CDR3 protein. The repertoire holds just under 550,000 distinct CDR3 sequences, with around 19% as singletons. V lost 9 bases, J lost 0 bases, and 11 bases lay in between. The CDR3 extends over 13 amino acids. This chain uses TRBV12-3 or TRBV12-4 with TRBJ1-1; a weak D match, TRBD1 (5 bases). Sequencing used PBMCs from the stem cell graft donor, obtained from the stem cell graft. The sequence derives from a human donor who donated a stem cell graft to a child with acute lymphoblastic leukemia. The CDR3, as DNA: TGTGCCAGTAAAGCAGGGTTGAACACTGAAGCTTTCTTT. Its translation is CASKAGLNTEAFF.